Listed below are T cell receptor beta chains from one sample, sequenced in a study of PD-L1 blockade in urothelial cancer. TCRdb keeps only in-frame clones here, not all; method: immunoSEQ multiplex PCR. This table has under 30,000 clones, 75% to 90% appearing once. Sequences were derived from PBMCs, sampled around atezolizumab (anti-PD-L1) treatment. All receptors derive from a middle-aged man with urothelial cancer. CDR3s include the opening cysteine and the closing phenylalanine or tryptophan. A D gene is named only where the DNA matches it firmly. Clone size is stated in some rows and not others, as once, few, many or a class when expanded.

d_call clone_size j_call v_call cdr3_nt cdr3_aa
TRBD1 - TRBJ2-3 TRBV7-2 TGTGCCAGCAGCCAAACGGGACAGGGAACAGATACGCAGTATTTT CASSQTGQGTDTQYF
- - TRBJ2-5 TRBV27 TGTGCCAGCAGTTCGGGGGACAGAATCCAAGAGACCCAGTACTTC CASSSGDRIQETQYF
- few TRBJ1-1 TRBV14 TGTGCCAGCAGCCAGGACAGGAACACTGAAGCTTTCTTT CASSQDRNTEAFF
- - TRBJ2-7 TRBV7-2 TGTGCCAGCAGCTTAGGTTTCTCCCCTTCCTACGAGCAGTACTTC CASSLGFSPSYEQYF
TRBD1 - TRBJ1-4 TRBV5-4 TGTGCCAGCAGCTCTCGGGGGGGACAGTCTAATGAAAAACTGTTTTTT CASSSRGGQSNEKLFF
- - TRBJ2-5 TRBV20-1 TGCAGTGCTAGGCCCGGGGGGACCCAGTACTTC CSARPGGTQYF
TRBD1 - TRBJ1-5 TRBV6-1 TGTGCCAGCAGTAGAGACAGGGGGATCAATCAGCCCCAGCATTTT CASSRDRGINQPQHF
- - TRBJ2-5 TRBV12-5 TGTGCTAGTGGTACGGGGGGCAGGAAGACCCAGTACTTC CASGTGGRKTQYF
TRBD2 - TRBJ2-1 TRBV30 TGTGCCTGGAGTGTGACCGGGAGGGCCTTCGGTGAGCAGTTCTTC CAWSVTGRAFGEQFF
TRBD2 - TRBJ2-3 TRBV7-2 TGTGCCAGCAGCACGCGGGGGAGCGGCACAGATACGCAGTATTTT CASSTRGSGTDTQYF
TRBD2 - TRBJ2-5 TRBV2 TGTGCCAGCAGCCAGCGGGGGACCCAAGAGACCCAGTACTTC CASSQRGTQETQYF
TRBD2 - TRBJ2-1 TRBV18 TGTGCCAGCTCACCACCGAGGCGTTCGACTAGCGGGAGCTATAATGAGCAGTTCTTC CASSPPRRSTSGSYNEQFF
- - TRBJ1-2 TRBV9 TGTGCCAGCAGGATGAGGCAATCCGATGGCTACACCTTC CASRMRQSDGYTF
- - TRBJ1-6 TRBV5-6 TGTGCCAGCACCGTGAGGGGGAGGGGTTCACCCCTCCACTTT CASTVRGRGSPLHF
TRBD1 - TRBJ2-5 TRBV5-1 TGCGCCAGCAGCTTGGGGGACAGGGTAAAGACCCAGTACTTC CASSLGDRVKTQYF
TRBD2 once TRBJ2-3 TRBV5-5 TGTGCCAGCAGCAGACTAGCGGGGGAAGAGGATACGCAGTATTTT CASSRLAGEEDTQYF
- few TRBJ1-2 TRBV5-6 TGTGCCAGCAGCGCCGGACAGCTCTATGGCTACACCTTC CASSAGQLYGYTF
- - TRBJ1-5 TRBV18 TGTGCCAGCTCCCGGATTCACAGGGACCCCCAGCATTTT CASSRIHRDPQHF
- - TRBJ2-5 TRBV5-1 TGCGCCAGCAGCCCGGGACTGGTACAAGAGACCCAGTACTTC CASSPGLVQETQYF
- once TRBJ2-1 TRBV27 TGTGCCAGCAGTTTTGGCGGGTTAGAATACAATGAGCAGTTCTTC CASSFGGLEYNEQFF
- - TRBJ2-1 TRBV7-6 TGTGCCAGCAGCTTAGGAGCTTGGCAGGGGTCCTACAATGAGCAGTTCTTC CASSLGAWQGSYNEQFF
TRBD1 - TRBJ1-6 TRBV5-5 TGTGCCAGCAGCTATCAAAGACCCGAGGGACAGCTTCTTAATTCACCCCTCCACTTT CASSYQRPEGQLLNSPLHF
- - TRBJ2-2 TRBV7-2 TGTGCCAGCAGCTTAAGGGGGATGAACACCGGGGAGCTGTTTTTT CASSLRGMNTGELFF
TRBD2 - TRBJ2-5 TRBV2 TGTGCCAGCTGTCGGCGGGGAGGGGAGACCCAGTACTTC CASCRRGGETQYF
- - TRBJ1-5 TRBV5-8 TGTGCCAGCAGCCGGTACTATAGCAATCAGCCCCAGCATTTT CASSRYYSNQPQHF
TRBD1 few TRBJ1-5 TRBV7-2 TGTGCCAGCAGCTCGACAGGGAACAATCAGCCCCAGCATTTT CASSSTGNNQPQHF
- - TRBJ1-3 TRBV28 TGTGCCAGCAGTTCGACAGCCTTTGGAAACACCATATATTTT CASSSTAFGNTIYF
TRBD2 - TRBJ2-3 TRBV5-6 TGTGCCAGCAGCCGCTCTGGACTAGCGGGAGATACGCAGTATTTT CASSRSGLAGDTQYF
- - TRBJ1-3 TRBV5-1 TGCGCCAGCAGCTTGCAGGGGGGAAACACCATATATTTT CASSLQGGNTIYF
TRBD1 - TRBJ1-5 TRBV19 TGTGCCAGTAGCCCCCTATACCTCGGGACAGGGGTAATGGGCAATCAGCCCCAGCATTTT CASSPLYLGTGVMGNQPQHF
- - TRBJ1-2 TRBV10-3 TGTGCCATCAGTGCCGACAGGTATGGCTACACCTTC CAISADRYGYTF
TRBD2 - TRBJ2-2 TRBV9 TGTGCCAGCAGCGTAACGACAGCGGGAGGGGTCACCGGGGAGCTGTTTTTT CASSVTTAGGVTGELFF
- - TRBJ1-3 TRBV5-1 TGCGCCAGCAGCTTGGCGGGTCTCTCTGGAAACACCATATATTTT CASSLAGLSGNTIYF
TRBD2 - TRBJ2-1 TRBV7-6 TGTGCCAGCAGCTTAGTGGCTAGCGGGGGGGCTTCTCGTGAGCAGTTCTTC CASSLVASGGASREQFF
TRBD1 - TRBJ2-1 TRBV11-3 TGTGCCAGCAGCCCCCACAGGGGGAAAAACAATGAGCAGTTCTTC CASSPHRGKNNEQFF
TRBD1 - TRBJ1-5 TRBV5-6 TGTGCCAGCAGCTTCAAGGACAGGGCCAATCAGCCCCAGCATTTT CASSFKDRANQPQHF
- - TRBJ1-5 TRBV6-1 TGTGCCAGCCTTGGACAACTGGCTCAGCCCCAGCATTTT CASLGQLAQPQHF
TRBD1 few TRBJ1-4 TRBV6-1 TGTGCCAGCAGTGAACAAGGGGGCGTTAGTGAAAAACTGTTTTTT CASSEQGGVSEKLFF
- few TRBJ2-5 TRBV27 TGTGCCAGCAGTTTATTACCAGGTGGGGAGACCCAGTACTTC CASSLLPGGETQYF
- - TRBJ2-5 TRBV5-4 TGTGCCAGCAGCTTGGTCCTAAAGCAAGAGACCCAGTACTTC CASSLVLKQETQYF
- - TRBJ1-1 TRBV15 TGTGCCACCAGCAGAGATCGGGAGGGGGAGGACACTGAAGCTTTCTTT CATSRDREGEDTEAFF
TRBD2 - TRBJ2-7 TRBV6-6 TGTGCCACACTAGCGGGAGGGGGTTCCTACGAGCAGTACTTC CATLAGGGSYEQYF
- - TRBJ2-7 TRBV29-1 TGCAGCGTTGCCCCCGGGTGGGACGAGCAGTACTTC CSVAPGWDEQYF
- - TRBJ2-5 TRBV5-1 TGCGCCAGCAGCTTGGAACTACGGCAGATGGAGACCCAGTACTTC CASSLELRQMETQYF
- - TRBJ2-2 TRBV6-6 TGTGCCAGCCGGACAGCGTCGAACACCGGGGAGCTGTTTTTT CASRTASNTGELFF
TRBD1 once TRBJ2-7 TRBV7-2 TGTGCCAGCAGCTCCCCCCGGGACAGCCATTACTACGAGCAGTACTTC CASSSPRDSHYYEQYF
TRBD1 - TRBJ2-5 TRBV7-9 TGTGCCAGCAGCTCCTGGACAGGGAGAGAGACCCAGTACTTC CASSSWTGRETQYF
- - TRBJ2-1 TRBV7-6 TGTGCCAGCAGCTTGGGAAGCGGAGTTTACTACAATGGGCAGTTCTTC CASSLGSGVYYNGQFF
- - TRBJ2-3 TRBV11-3 TGTGCCAGCAGACCTTATAAGCGGGTAGCTACCAGCACAGATACGCAGTATTTT CASRPYKRVATSTDTQYF
TRBD2 - TRBJ2-1 TRBV9 TGTGCCAGCAGCGGAGAGACTAGCGGGATAAATGAGCAGTTCTTC CASSGETSGINEQFF
TRBD1 - TRBJ2-1 TRBV5-1 TGCGCCAGCAGCGGAGTACCGGGACAGGGGGCCTACAATGAGCAGTTCTTC CASSGVPGQGAYNEQFF